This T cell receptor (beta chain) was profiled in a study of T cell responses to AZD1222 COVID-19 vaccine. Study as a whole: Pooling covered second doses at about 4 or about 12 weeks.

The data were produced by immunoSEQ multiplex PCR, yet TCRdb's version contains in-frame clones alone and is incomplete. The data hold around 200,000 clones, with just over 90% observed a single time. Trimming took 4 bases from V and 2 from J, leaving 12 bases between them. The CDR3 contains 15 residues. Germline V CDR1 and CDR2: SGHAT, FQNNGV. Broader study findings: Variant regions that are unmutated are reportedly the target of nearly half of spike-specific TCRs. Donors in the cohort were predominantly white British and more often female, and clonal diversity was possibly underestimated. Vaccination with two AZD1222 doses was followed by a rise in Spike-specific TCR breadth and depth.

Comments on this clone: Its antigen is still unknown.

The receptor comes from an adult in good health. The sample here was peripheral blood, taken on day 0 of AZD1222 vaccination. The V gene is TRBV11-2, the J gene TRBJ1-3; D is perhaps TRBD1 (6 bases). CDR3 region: CASSSIQGTGNTIYF. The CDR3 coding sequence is TGTGCCAGCAGCTCTATACAGGGAACTGGAAACACCATATATTTT.